The 19 T cell receptor beta chains in this list originate from one sample, sequenced in a study of CD8+CD57+ T cells in acquired aplastic anemia (dated by TCRdb to 2016 to 2019). These reads were obtained on an Illumina HiSeq 2000. TCR beta VDJ combination and CDR3 sequence profiling used genomic DNA as the template. TCRdb cleaned the public reads at Q25 with fastp, built clones with MiXCR and kept in-frame beta chains. Rows are unified per CDR3 protein, each entry keeping the most common DNA and genes. This sample lists about 420,000 distinct CDR3 sequences; 65% to 80% were detected once. Of the sample, approximately 3.9% falls within the top ten clones. Source material: sorted CD4+, CD8+, or CD8+CD57+ T cells (not recorded which) from PBMCs. The origin of the receptors is a human donor in good health, serving as a control.

CDR3 nucleotides: TGTGCCAGCAGCTTAGAGGAGGGGGGCTACGAGCAGTACTTC. Translating gives CASSLEEGGYEQYF. This chain joins TRBV7-2 and TRBJ2-7; D possibly uses TRBD1 or TRBD2 (6 bases each). From germline, CDR1 is SGHTA and CDR2 FQGNSA. This CDR3 is built from 14 residues. Trimming removed 1 base from V and 3 bases from J, with 10 bases in between.

This chain uses TRBV11-2 with TRBJ2-3; 8 nucleotides match TRBD2. Germline-derived CDR1 and CDR2 are SGHAT and FQNNGV. The CDR3 is made up of 16 amino acids. V shed 4 bases, J shed 4 bases, and the junction held 10 bases outside the gene matches. The DNA for the CDR3 is TGTGCCAGCAGCTCCTTAGCGGGGATCTGGGCAGATACGCAGTATTTT. Translation: CASSSLAGIWADTQYF.

The gene calls are TRBV20-1 and TRBJ1-2; D remains ambiguous. The germline V and J ends were trimmed by 6 bases and 6 bases, with 20 bases remaining between them. This CDR3 is built from 14 residues. Germline values: CDR1 DFQATT, CDR2 SNEGSKA (reference sequence). The chain's CDR3 is CSAKGRSGVNGYTF. CDR3 bases: TGCAGTGCAAAAGGACGCAGCGGGGTTAATGGCTACACCTTC.

Concerning this clonotype: A junction boundary mismatches the germline segment, possibly from a read error. The chain couples TRBV10-2 to TRBJ1-2; D is ambiguous. Looked up from germline, CDR1 is WSHSY and CDR2 is SAAADI. The CDR3 consists of 12 residues. CDR3 sequence (DNA): TGCGCCAGCAACAAGGCTAACGATGGCTACACGTTC. As protein: CASNKANDGYTF.

A note on this clonotype: No DNA is shown, since the ends of the CDR3 on it are uncertain; the CDR3 is the one TCRdb lists. This chain uses TRBV24-1 with TRBJ2-7; the table calls TRBD1, which could not be checked here. From germline, CDR1 is KGHDR and CDR2 SFDVKD. Counting both end residues, the CDR3 totals 16 amino acids. The CDR3 sequence: CICSARAGQGAYEQYF.

About this clonotype: An end of the junction differs from the germline gene, which may be a read error. The chain combines TRBV2 with TRBJ1-6, with D perhaps matching TRBD1 (5 bases). CDR1 is SNHLY and CDR2 is FYNNEI in the germline V gene. CDR3 size: 14 residues. The CDR3 DNA sequence: TGTGCCAGCAGTGGTTCGGGGCGAAATTCACCCCACTACTTT. It translates to CASSGSGRNSPHYF.

This clonotype came up a few times. The chain combines TRBV10-3 with TRBJ2-5; D tentatively fits TRBD1 or TRBD2 (5 bases each). The J call is uncertain, as TRBJ2-7 better fits the DNA end. This CDR3 contains 14 residues. The V gene's germline CDR1 is ENHRY and CDR2 SYGVKD. CDR3: CAISDRDRSYEQYF. CDR3 in DNA: TGTGCCATCAGTGATCGGGACCGATCCTACGAGCAGTACTTC.

This chain joins TRBV7-2 and TRBJ1-1; D is possibly TRBD1 (6 bases). V was shortened by 7 bases and J by 6 bases, with 12 bases between the two germline ends. CDR1 and CDR2 (germline): SGHTA, FQGNSA. The CDR3 is 12 residues long. The CDR3, as DNA: TGTGCCAGCAAATCCGGGGGCGCTGAAGCTTTCTTT. Encoded protein: CASKSGGAEAFF.

This chain uses TRBV7-2 with TRBJ2-6, with TRBD1 as a possible D gene (5 bases). The CDR3 consists of 17 residues. With 7 bases removed from V and 11 bases from J, the gap between germline ends came to 27 bases. In germline, CDR1 is SGHTA, CDR2 FQGNSA. CDR3 DNA sequence: TGTGCCAGCAACCGTGAGACAGTAGAGACCCAGTACTACGTCCTGACTTTC. It encodes CASNRETVETQYYVLTF. The whole variable domain, filled in from reference TRBV7-2 and TRBJ2-6, reads GAGVSQSPSNKVTEKGKDVELRCDPISGHTALYWYRQSLGQGLEFLIYFQGNSAPDKSGLPSDRFSAERTGGSVSTLTIQRTQQEDSAVYLCASNRETVETQYYVLTFGAGSRLTVL.

This clonotype appeared many times. V usage is TRBV20-1 and J usage is TRBJ2-7, with D uncertain. Germline V gene sequence: CDR1 DFQATT, CDR2 SNEGSKA (reference sequence). This CDR3 comprises 13 residues. V lost 3 bases and J lost 0, with 9 bases in between. Here the CDR3 reads CSASPGSSYEQYF. The CDR3 region has the DNA TGCAGTGCTAGTCCGGGTAGCTCCTACGAGCAGTACTTC.

About this clonotype itself: At one boundary the junction diverges from the germline segment, which might be a read error. The rearrangement joins TRBV5-1 to TRBJ2-5; D possibly corresponds to TRBD2 (5 bases). Germline CDR1 is SGHRS and CDR2 is YFSETQ. This CDR3 spans 13 amino acids. The CDR3 is CASSVPGQETQYF. DNA for the CDR3: TGTGCCAGCAGCGTCCCGGGACAAGAGACCCAGTACTTC.

Concerning this clonotype itself: The junction and the germline gene differ at one end; a read error may be behind it. The chain joins TRBV19 to TRBJ2-1, with a tentative D call TRBD2 (7 bases). This CDR3 spans 14 amino acids. Germline V lookup: CDR1 LNHDA, CDR2 SQIVND (reference sequence). In DNA form, the CDR3 reads TGTGCCACAGAGGGGGGGGGTGATTACAATGAGCATTTCTTT. This gives the protein CATEGGGDYNEHFF.

A remark on this clonotype: Relative to the germline gene, one junction end is altered; a read error may explain this. This chain connects TRBV10-3 to TRBJ2-3; 8 bases align to TRBD2. This CDR3 region has 17 residues. In germline, CDR1 is ENHRY, CDR2 SYGVKD. DNA of the CDR3: TGTGCCATCAGCGTAGGGCTAGCGGGCGTATTATCGGCAACGCAGTACTTT. Residues: CAISVGLAGVLSATQYF.

This clonotype was recorded at least ten times. The genes are TRBV18 and TRBJ2-7, with 8 bases matching TRBD1. Germline CDR1 is KGHSH and CDR2 is LQKENI. The ends lost 3 bases at V and 5 bases at J; junction bases unmatched: 3. This CDR3 contains 13 residues. CDR3 DNA: TGTGCCAGCTCACCGACAGGGGACCACGAGCAGTACTTC. Translating it yields CASSPTGDHEQYF.

This clonotype was detected ten times or more. The chain joins TRBV7-2 to TRBJ1-4; D is unclear. V was cut by 3 bases and J by 2 bases, with 4 bases left in between. The CDR3 runs to 13 residues. The germline CDR1 and CDR2 sequences are SGHTA and FQGNSA. CDR3 in amino acids: CASSFSTNEKLFF. The CDR3 DNA is TGTGCCAGCAGCTTTTCGACTAATGAAAAACTGTTTTTT.

With respect to this clonotype: A read error may account for a junction end that differs from germline. V gene TRBV5-1 combines with J gene TRBJ1-4; D not resolved. This CDR3 comprises 15 residues. Germline V gene data show CDR1 as SGHRS and CDR2 as YFSETQ. CDR3 protein: CASSLQVIPHEKLFF. The CDR3 DNA sequence: TGTGCCAGCAGCCTTCAAGTAATTCCACATGAAAAACTGTTTTTT. The whole variable domain, remainder taken from reference TRBV5-1 and TRBJ1-4, is KAGVTQTPRYLIKTRGQQVTLSCSPISGHRSVSWYQQTPGQGLQFLFEYFSETQRNKGNFPGRFSGRQFSNSRSEMNVSTLELGDSALYLCASSLQVIPHEKLFFGSGTQLSVL.

V usage is TRBV20-1 and J usage is TRBJ1-2; 9 nucleotides line up with TRBD1. CDR1 DFQATT and CDR2 SNEGSKA come from the germline V gene (reference sequence). This CDR3 contains 13 residues. The J segment lost 3 bases and the V segment lost 6 bases, leaving 5 bases of the junction unmatched. The CDR3 DNA follows: TGCAGTGCCAGGACAGGGGTCGACTATGGCTACACCTTC. Translated: CSARTGVDYGYTF.

The chain employs TRBV7-9 and TRBJ1-2, with D unresolved. V was shortened by 4 bases and J by 3 bases, with 12 bases between the two germline ends. CDR1 and CDR2 from the germline V gene are SEHNR and FQNEAQ (reference sequence). CDR3 size: 14 residues. This CDR3 is CASSSTDGHYGYTF. As DNA, the CDR3 is TGTGCCAGCAGCTCTACCGACGGCCACTATGGCTACACCTTC.

In the case of this clonotype: Sequence at one end of the junction differs from germline and may be a read error. The chain carries TRBV19 and TRBJ1-1; 10 bases align to TRBD1. The CDR3 spans 11 residues. Germline V CDR1 and CDR2: LNHDA, SQIVND (reference sequence). CDR3 nucleotides: TGTGCCAGTAGAGGGACAGGGGAAGCTATATTT. Protein sequence: CASRGTGEAIF.